The next 23 T cell receptor beta chains were all read from a single sample in a study of human T cells and chemical hapten exposure. Stated time point: patch test 3, about 24 weeks after DPC sensitization. This sample's treatment: therapeutic diphenylcyclopropenone sensitization with weekly scalp DPC. TCRdb analysed the RACE reads with MiXCR anew, one entry per CDR3 protein. Of about 76,000 distinct CDR3 sequences listed, 10% to 15% were seen once; the top ten hold about 5.7%. The sample here was whole blood, taken in connection with sensitization to the hapten diphenylcyclopropenone (DPC). The receptors were gathered from a woman aged 45-59 years with alopecia areata. Some clones in this sample may be carry-over from other donors' samples.

The chain carries TRBV6-5 and TRBJ1-2, with 7 bases that match TRBD1. V trimming: 4 bases; J trimming: 4 bases; junction bases outside the gene matches: 6. The CDR3 sequence is 14 residues long. Germline lookup yields CDR1 MNHEY and CDR2 SVGAGI. The CDR3 protein is CASSSLAGGYGYTF. The CDR3 region has the DNA TGTGCCAGCAGTTCCCTGGCAGGGGGCTATGGCTACACCTTC.

Many counts were recorded for this clonotype. The chain recombines TRBV3-1 with TRBJ2-1; D might be TRBD2 (6 bases). The V gene's germline CDR1 is LGHDT and CDR2 YNNKEL (reference sequence). The germline V and J ends were trimmed by 3 bases and 3 bases, with 15 bases remaining between them. The CDR3 extends over 16 amino acids. The CDR3: CASSQGLVGGYNEQFF. DNA of the CDR3: TGTGCCAGCAGCCAGGGGTTGGTCGGGGGCTACAATGAGCAGTTCTTC.

About this clonotype itself: The conserved phenylalanine or tryptophan normally closing the CDR3 is absent here, so this likely arose from a read error. The chain combines TRBV7-3 with TRBJ2-3; D could derive from TRBD1 or TRBD2 (6 bases each). The CDR3 is made up of 16 amino acids. V gave up 4 bases and J gave up 6 bases, with 20 bases separating them. Germline V gene sequence: CDR1 SGHTA, CDR2 FQGTGA. The CDR3 coding sequence is TGTGCCAGCAGCTCCACAGCGTCAAGGGGGAGGGATACGCAGTATTCT. Amino acids: CASSSTASRGRDTQYS.

This clonotype was recorded once. This chain links TRBV11-2 with TRBJ2-7; D ambiguous. Germline V gene sequence: CDR1 SGHAT, CDR2 FQNNGV. The ends were cut back, 0 bases at V and 0 bases at J, with 24 bases in the middle. The CDR3 extends over 20 amino acids. CDR3 loop: CASSLEFYRAQCLSSYEQYF. The CDR3 bases are TGTGCCAGCAGCTTAGAATTTTATCGGGCGCAGTGCCTGAGCTCCTACGAGCAGTACTTC.

The V and J genes are TRBV12-3 or TRBV12-4 and TRBJ1-5, with 8 nucleotides matching TRBD1. The CDR3 is made up of 13 amino acids. V was clipped by 6 bases and J by 6 bases; unmatched bases: 4. This CDR3 reads CASSLQGGQPQHF. CDR3 in DNA: TGTGCCAGCAGCCTACAGGGGGGTCAGCCCCAGCATTTT.

The V gene is TRBV2, the J gene TRBJ2-6; 9 bases line up with TRBD1. Germline CDR1 is SNHLY and CDR2 is FYNNEI. This CDR3 has 16 amino acids. V gave up 4 bases and J gave up 3 bases; unmatched junction bases: 4. CDR3 sequence reads: CASSAGTGLGANVLTF. The CDR3 DNA sequence: TGTGCCAGCAGTGCCGGGACAGGGCTTGGGGCCAACGTCCTGACTTTC.

V usage is TRBV20-1 and J usage is TRBJ2-3, with 10 bases that match TRBD2. Germline assignment: CDR1 DFQATT and CDR2 SNEGSKA (reference sequence). The CDR3 loop spans 15 amino acids. After removal of 2 bases from V and 4 bases from J, the junction contained 6 bases not matched to a gene. For the CDR3, the DNA is TGCAGTGCTAGACTAGCGGGAGAGGTGGCAGATACGCAGTATTTT. This translates into CSARLAGEVADTQYF.

The chain combines TRBV12-3 or TRBV12-4 with TRBJ2-4, with 9 bases matching TRBD1. The junction had 4 bases not matched to a gene; V was cut back by 5 bases and J by 2 bases. This CDR3 contains 15 residues. In nucleotides, the CDR3 is TGTGCCAGCAGTACAGGGGGCATAACCAAAAACATTCAGTACTTC. Its protein is CASSTGGITKNIQYF.

V and J are TRBV10-3 and TRBJ2-2, with TRBD2 identical over 12 bases. This CDR3 spans 17 amino acids. The germline V gene encodes CDR1 ENHRY and CDR2 SYGVKD. J gave up 0 bases and V 10 bases, and 9 bases lay outside the gene matches. CDR3 loop: CASSRLAGETNTGELFF. The CDR3 DNA sequence: TGTGCCAGCTCGAGACTAGCGGGAGAGACGAACACCGGGGAGCTGTTTTTT.

This clonotype was counted ten times or more. V is TRBV5-1 and J is TRBJ2-1, with TRBD2 as a possible D gene (6 bases). V was trimmed by 1 base and J by 2 bases, leaving 10 bases between them. The CDR3 covers 15 residues. Germline assignment: CDR1 SGHRS and CDR2 YFSETQ. The chain's CDR3 is CASSLRLAPYNEQFF. In DNA form, the CDR3 reads TGCGCCAGCAGCTTGAGGCTAGCGCCCTACAATGAGCAGTTCTTC.

This clonotype was seen only a few times. This chain connects TRBV19 to TRBJ2-7; no reliable D call. This CDR3 comprises 14 residues. V lost 3 bases to trimming and J lost 5 bases, with 14 bases between them. Per germline, CDR1 LNHDA and CDR2 SQIVND (reference sequence). CDR3 loop: CASSINTDDHEQYF. The CDR3 nucleotides are TGTGCCAGTAGTATTAACACGGACGACCACGAGCAGTACTTC.

This clonotype showed up many times. This chain uses TRBV13 with TRBJ2-1, with 7 bases aligning to TRBD2. Germline V gene data show CDR1 as PRHDT and CDR2 as FYEKMQ (reference sequence). This CDR3 has 16 amino acids. V trimming: 0 bases; J trimming: 9 bases; junction bases outside the gene matches: 11. The CDR3 DNA is TGTGCCAGCAGCTTAGGAGGACTAGGTTTAAACAGTGAGCAGTTCTTC. Residues: CASSLGGLGLNSEQFF.

There are many counts of this clonotype. CDR3 region: CSVGRADTQYF. The CDR3 DNA reads as TGCAGCGTTGGGAGGGCAGATACGCAGTATTTT. The chain employs TRBV29-1 and TRBJ2-3; possibly TRBD2 for D (6 bases). Germline V gene data show CDR1 as SQVTM and CDR2 as ANQGSEA. This CDR3 comprises 11 residues. The V gene lost 4 bases and the J gene lost 4 bases, with 6 bases spanning the gap.

This clonotype has a count of ten or more. V gene TRBV9 combines with J gene TRBJ2-1; TRBD2 agrees at 13 bases. CDR3 length: 18 residues. Germline values: CDR1 SGDLS, CDR2 YYNGEE. The V and J ends lost 0 bases and 1 base, in that order; junction bases with no gene match: 4. CDR3 bases: TGTGCCAGCAGCGTAGACCTGGGACTAGCGGGGTCCTACAATGAGCAGTTCTTC. Translation: CASSVDLGLAGSYNEQFF.

The chain has TRBV14 and TRBJ1-4, with D possibly matching TRBD1 (6 bases). Germline V gives CDR1 SGHDN, CDR2 FVKESK. V gave up 8 bases and J gave up 5 bases, with 15 bases separating them. The CDR3 has 14 amino acids. CDR3 in DNA: TGTGCCAGCTCCCGGACAGTACAGAATGAAAAACTGTTTTTT. It codes for CASSRTVQNEKLFF.

The J gene is TRBJ2-5, the V gene TRBV5-1; D is perhaps TRBD1 or TRBD2 (5 bases each). Per the germline V gene, CDR1 is SGHRS and CDR2 is YFSETQ. The CDR3 length is 14 residues. The germline V and J ends were trimmed by 5 bases and 3 bases, with 14 bases remaining between them. For the CDR3, the DNA is TGCGCCAGCAGTTACCGGGACGTCAAAGAGACCCAGTACTTC. This translates into CASSYRDVKETQYF.

Ten or more counts support this clonotype. The V call is TRBV20-1, the J call TRBJ1-5; D may be TRBD1 (6 bases). Trimming removed 1 base from V and 4 bases from J, with 14 bases in between. The germline CDR1 and CDR2 sequences are DFQATT and SNEGSKA (reference sequence). The CDR3 has 15 residues. The CDR3 nucleotides read TGCAGTGCTAGAGTCCCCCGGGGGGCTAATCAGCCCCAGCATTTT. Amino acids: CSARVPRGANQPQHF.

This clonotype was detected a few times. This sequence joins TRBV5-4 and TRBJ1-6; D gene unclear. The V and J ends lost 0 bases and 10 bases respectively, with 8 bases between them. Looked up from germline, CDR1 is SGHNT and CDR2 is YYREEE (reference sequence). CDR3 length equals 13 residues. The CDR3 loop is CASSLEQQSPLHF. The CDR3 coding sequence is TGTGCCAGCAGCTTGGAACAGCAATCACCCCTCCACTTT.

This clonotype was picked up many times. V is TRBV10-2 and J is TRBJ2-1, with D unresolved. The CDR3 is 11 amino acids. Germline loops: CDR1 WSHSY, CDR2 SAAADI. V lost 4 bases and J 6 bases, leaving 4 bases between the germline ends. The CDR3 reads CASSGVNEQFF. CDR3 sequence (DNA): TGCGCCAGCAGTGGGGTCAATGAGCAGTTCTTC.

This clonotype turned up a few times. The chain recombines TRBV5-4 with TRBJ2-7, with a weak D call TRBD2 (5 bases). The CDR3 is 16 amino acids. V was shortened by 1 base and J by 0 bases, with 14 bases between the two germline ends. From germline, CDR1 is SGHNT and CDR2 YYREEE (reference sequence). The CDR3, as DNA: TGTGCCAGCAGCTTGATGGGCCCGGGGAGCTCCTACGAGCAGTACTTC. Translation gives CASSLMGPGSSYEQYF.

This clonotype was picked up a small number of times. This chain links TRBV21-1 with TRBJ2-1; the table's D call, TRBD2, has no DNA check behind it. TRBV21-1 is marked as a pseudogene. The CDR3 has 14 residues. CDR3 protein: CASSSREKGNEQFF. For the CDR3, the DNA is TGTGCCAGCAGCAGTCGGGAGAAGGGCAATGAGCAGTTCTTC.

The chain combines TRBV29-1 with TRBJ1-4; D call uncertain. Germline V gene sequence: CDR1 SQVTM, CDR2 ANQGSEA. This CDR3 is built from 11 residues. Between the trimmed V and J ends, which lost 1 base and 8 bases, there was a span of 5 bases. The CDR3 loop reads CSVEVAEKLFF. CDR3 nucleotides: TGCAGCGTTGAAGTTGCGGAAAAACTGTTTTTT.

In this sample, this clonotype turned up a few times. The chain employs TRBV7-9 and TRBJ2-5; maybe TRBD2 (6 bases). This CDR3 comprises 13 residues. Germline V gene lookup returns CDR1 SEHNR and CDR2 FQNEAQ (reference sequence). Trimming removed 3 bases at V and 7 bases at J, with 12 bases between. The CDR3 protein is CASSLTGEGTQYF. The CDR3 DNA sequence: TGTGCCAGCAGCTTGACGGGAGAGGGGACCCAGTACTTC.